A selection of T cell receptor beta chains follows, all from one sample in a study of cytomegalovirus exposure and HLA in healthy donors. Method: immunoSEQ multiplex PCR; TCRdb's copy keeps in-frame clones and lacks some. The sample has 150,000 to 200,000 clones; roughly four fifths are singletons. Sample: PBMCs. These receptors were taken from a woman between 45 and 65 years old in good health and CMV-seropositive. Each CDR3 is given with its conserved first and last residue. The order of the fields is clone size, V gene, J gene, D gene, CDR3 DNA, CDR3 protein. The D gene is left open where the match is weak. Not all rows give a size; the values are once, few, many and, for expanded clones, a class.

-,TRBV27,TRBJ2-1,TRBD2,TGTGCCAGCAGTTTTGCCCCCACTAGCGGGGGGAGCCATGAGCAGTTCTTC,CASSFAPTSGGSHEQFF
-,TRBV9,TRBJ2-3,TRBD2,TGTGCCAGCAGCCATTCAGGGCGGGGGGCGGATACGCAGTATTTT,CASSHSGRGADTQYF
-,TRBV2,TRBJ1-1,-,TGTGCCAGCAGGTCCTCGGGGGGTTTCGCTTTCTTT,CASRSSGGFAFF
few,TRBV5-4,TRBJ2-6,TRBD1,TGTGCCAGCAGCTCAGCAAGGGACAGGGGGCCCTCTGGGGCCAACGTCCTGACTTTC,CASSSARDRGPSGANVLTF
-,TRBV29-1,TRBJ1-1,TRBD1,TGCAGCAGTGTGGGTCCAGGGGGGAACACTGAAGCTTTCTTT,CSSVGPGGNTEAFF
-,TRBV5-1,TRBJ2-5,-,TGCGCCAGCAGCTTGGCCGGGACACTTAAAGAGACCCAGTACTTC,CASSLAGTLKETQYF
-,TRBV6-5,TRBJ1-2,-,TGTGCCAGCAGTTACTTCGGACAGAATGGCTACACCTTC,CASSYFGQNGYTF
-,TRBV27,TRBJ2-7,-,TGTGCCAGCAGCGTTCATCGGAGCTCCTACGAGCGGTACTTC,CASSVHRSSYERYF
-,TRBV7-6,TRBJ2-1,TRBD2,TGTGCCAGCAGCGGGGGACTAGCGGGGGATCAGTTCTTC,CASSGGLAGDQFF
-,TRBV9,TRBJ2-3,-,TGTGCCAGCAGCGTAGAGGGGCATACGCAGTATTTT,CASSVEGHTQYF
-,TRBV5-1,TRBJ1-1,TRBD1,TGCGCCAGCAGCTTGGTCGACAGGGGCGGCACTGAAGCTTTCTTT,CASSLVDRGGTEAFF
-,TRBV5-1,TRBJ2-3,TRBD1,TGCGCCAGCAGCCCCGACAGGGGTACAGATACGCAGTATTTT,CASSPDRGTDTQYF